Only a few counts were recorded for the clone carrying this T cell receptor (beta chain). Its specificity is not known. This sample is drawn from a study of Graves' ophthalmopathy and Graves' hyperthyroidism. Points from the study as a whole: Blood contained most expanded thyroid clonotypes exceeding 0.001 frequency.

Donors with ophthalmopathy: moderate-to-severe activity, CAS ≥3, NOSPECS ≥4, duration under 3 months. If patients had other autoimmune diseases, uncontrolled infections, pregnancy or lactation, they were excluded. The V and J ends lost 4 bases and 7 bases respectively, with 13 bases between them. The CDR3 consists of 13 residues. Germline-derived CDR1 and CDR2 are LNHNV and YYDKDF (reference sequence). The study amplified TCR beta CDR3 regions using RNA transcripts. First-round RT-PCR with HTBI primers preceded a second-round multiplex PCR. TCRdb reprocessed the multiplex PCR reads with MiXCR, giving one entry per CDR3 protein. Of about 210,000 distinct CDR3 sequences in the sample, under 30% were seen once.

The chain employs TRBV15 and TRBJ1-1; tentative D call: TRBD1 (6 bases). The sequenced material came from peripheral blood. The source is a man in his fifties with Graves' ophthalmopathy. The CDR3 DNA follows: TGTGCCACCAGCAAGGACAGCCTAGGTGAAGCTTTCTTT. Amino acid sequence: CATSKDSLGEAFF.